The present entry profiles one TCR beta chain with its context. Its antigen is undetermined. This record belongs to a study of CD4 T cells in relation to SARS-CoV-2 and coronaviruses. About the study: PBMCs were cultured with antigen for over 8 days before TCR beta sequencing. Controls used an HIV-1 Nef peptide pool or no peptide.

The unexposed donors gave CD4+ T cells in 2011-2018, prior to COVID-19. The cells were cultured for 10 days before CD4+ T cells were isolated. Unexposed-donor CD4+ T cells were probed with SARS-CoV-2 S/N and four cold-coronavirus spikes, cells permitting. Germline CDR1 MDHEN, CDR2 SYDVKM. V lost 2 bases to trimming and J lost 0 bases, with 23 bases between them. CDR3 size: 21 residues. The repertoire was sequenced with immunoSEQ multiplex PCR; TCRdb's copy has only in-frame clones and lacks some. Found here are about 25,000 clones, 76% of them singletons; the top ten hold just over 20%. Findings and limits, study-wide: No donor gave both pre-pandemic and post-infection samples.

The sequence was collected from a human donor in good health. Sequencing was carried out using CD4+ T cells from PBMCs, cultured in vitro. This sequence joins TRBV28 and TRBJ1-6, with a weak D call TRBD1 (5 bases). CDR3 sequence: CASSLVRGAGLGSSYNSPLHF. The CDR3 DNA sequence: TGTGCCAGCAGTTTAGTTCGCGGGGCAGGGCTCGGAAGCTCCTATAATTCACCCCTCCACTTT.